What follows describes a single T cell receptor beta chain. Its specificity is not known. Some clones are missing from TCRdb's copy, which holds only in-frame ones; the method was immunoSEQ multiplex PCR. The sample consists of 37,000 or so clones, around 82% of them appearing once. Autoimmune disease history or systemic immunosuppression meant exclusion. This entry comes from a study of OX40 agonist ivuxolimab in advanced cancers. General study results and limits: More expanded clones were seen, on average, in CD8+ T cells than in CD4+.

This TCR came from an adult with an advanced solid tumor such as melanoma, head and neck, liver or kidney cancer. This sample comprised CD4+ or CD8+ T cells sorted from blood, obtained in a trial of the OX40 agonist ivuxolimab.

This chain's CDR3 is CAISELGADRELFF. DNA of the CDR3: TGTGCCATCAGTGAGTTGGGAGCGGATAGGGAGCTGTTTTTT. This chain joins TRBV10-3 and TRBJ2-2; tentatively, D is TRBD2 (5 bases). V was shortened by 1 base and J by 9 bases, with 12 bases between the two germline ends. The CDR3 contains 14 residues. Germline values: CDR1 ENHRY, CDR2 SYGVKD.